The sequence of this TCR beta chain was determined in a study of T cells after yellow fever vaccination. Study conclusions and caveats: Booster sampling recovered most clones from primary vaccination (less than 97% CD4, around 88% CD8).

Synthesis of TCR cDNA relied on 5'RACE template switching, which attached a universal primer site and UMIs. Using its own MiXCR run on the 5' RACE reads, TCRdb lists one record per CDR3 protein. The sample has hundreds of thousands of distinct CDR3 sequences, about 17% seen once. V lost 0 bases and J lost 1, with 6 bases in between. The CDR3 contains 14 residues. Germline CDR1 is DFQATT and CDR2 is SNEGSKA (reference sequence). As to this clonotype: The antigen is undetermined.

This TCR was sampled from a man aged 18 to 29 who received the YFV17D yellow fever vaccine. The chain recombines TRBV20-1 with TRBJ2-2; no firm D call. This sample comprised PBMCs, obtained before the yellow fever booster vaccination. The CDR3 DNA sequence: TGCAGTGCTAGAGATCTTATGAACACCGGGGAGCTGTTTTTT. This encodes CSARDLMNTGELFF.